Each of the 26 T cell receptor beta chains below was sequenced from the same sample in a study of T cells in Graves' hyperthyroidism and ophthalmopathy. Template material for amplifying TCR beta CDR3 regions consisted of RNA transcripts. Carried out on the TCR CDR3, a first-round RT-PCR used the HTBI primer set. TCRdb itself ran the multiplex PCR reads through MiXCR, one entry per CDR3 protein. This table has around 430,000 distinct CDR3 sequences, 14% to 15% appearing once. Material for sequencing was blood. Receptor source: a woman under 40 with Graves' hyperthyroidism.

At least ten counts were recorded for this clonotype. This chain connects TRBV28 to TRBJ2-7; TRBD1 matches 10 bases. Germline V gives CDR1 MDHEN, CDR2 SYDVKM. The CDR3 loop spans 13 amino acids. The V and J ends lost 6 bases and 3 bases, in that order; junction bases with no gene match: 2. The CDR3 loop is CASRTGGGYEQYF. In DNA form, the CDR3 reads TGTGCCAGCAGGACAGGGGGCGGCTACGAGCAGTACTTC.

The chain is built from TRBV11-2 and TRBJ2-6, with no clear D. V was clipped by 5 bases and J by 0 bases, with 8 bases between them. The CDR3 covers 15 residues. Germline V gene data show CDR1 as SGHAT and CDR2 as FQNNGV. DNA of the CDR3: TGTGCCAGCAGCCACAGTTACTCTGGGGCCAACGTCCTGACTTTC. Protein product: CASSHSYSGANVLTF.

This clonotype was recorded at least ten times. The chain is built from TRBV30 and TRBJ2-2; D ambiguous. The CDR3 spans 16 residues. Germline V gene lookup returns CDR1 GTSNPN and CDR2 SVGIG (reference sequence). V was cut by 1 base and J by 5 bases, with 17 bases left in between. The CDR3 DNA follows: TGTGCCTGGAGTGCCGGGCCTCAAATGGGTACCGGGGAGCTGTTTTTT. Protein product: CAWSAGPQMGTGELFF.

This clonotype occurred many times. The V gene is TRBV3-1, the J gene TRBJ1-2; D may be TRBD1 (5 bases). V dropped 0 bases and J dropped 5 bases, with 10 bases sitting between them. The length of the CDR3 is 14 residues. Per the germline V gene, CDR1 is LGHDT and CDR2 is YNNKEL (reference sequence). The CDR3 DNA follows: TGTGCCAGCAGCCAAGATCGGGGGAGGTATGGCTACACCTTC. Its translation is CASSQDRGRYGYTF.

The table lists this clonotype with a few counts. The chain has TRBV6-5 and TRBJ2-7, with 7 bases matching TRBD2. CDR3 length: 19 residues. Germline trimming cut 0 bases from V and 4 bases from J; bases unmatched to any gene: 18. Germline V gives CDR1 MNHEY, CDR2 SVGAGI. CDR3 sequence: CASSYSLHGHSGGRYEQYF. The CDR3 DNA sequence: TGTGCCAGCAGTTACTCGTTACATGGGCATTCGGGAGGAAGGTACGAGCAGTACTTC.

The gene calls are TRBV11-3 and TRBJ2-1, with D hard to call. V shed 0 bases and J shed 6 bases, with 6 bases lying between them. Germline assignment: CDR1 SGHNT and CDR2 YENEEA. The CDR3 covers 13 residues. CDR3 nucleotide sequence: TGTGCCAGCAGCTTAGATCCGGTCAATGAGCAGTTCTTC. It specifies CASSLDPVNEQFF. The variable domain in full, with the rest retrieved from reference TRBV11-3 and TRBJ2-1, is EAGVVQSPRYKIIEKKQPVAFWCNPISGHNTLYWYLQNLGQGPELLIRYENEEAVDDSQLPKDRFSAERLKGVDSTLKIQPAELGDSAVYLCASSLDPVNEQFFGPGTRLTVL.

J is TRBJ2-1 and V is TRBV24-1, with 10 bases fitting TRBD2. The CDR3 length is 13 residues. Germline CDR1 KGHDR, CDR2 SFDVKD. The V and J ends lost 4 bases and 12 bases, in that order; junction bases with no gene match: 5. The CDR3 DNA sequence: TGTGCCACCAGTGAAGGACTAGCGGATGGGCAGTTCTTC. As protein: CATSEGLADGQFF.

This chain joins TRBV12-3 or TRBV12-4 and TRBJ2-3; TRBD2 might be the D (7 bases). V lost 8 bases to trimming and J lost 4 bases, with 19 bases between them. This CDR3 has 15 residues. The CDR3: CASLEGGAWSDTQYF. The DNA of the CDR3 is TGTGCCAGCCTCGAGGGGGGGGCCTGGTCAGATACGCAGTATTTT.

Many counts were recorded for this clonotype. The chain links TRBV6-2 or TRBV6-3 to TRBJ2-5; D may correspond to TRBD1 or TRBD2 (6 bases each). This CDR3 has 14 amino acids. Germline values: CDR1 MNHEY, CDR2 SVGEGT. Trimming shortened V by 2 bases and J by 3 bases, and 10 bases separated the two germline ends. CDR3 sequence reads: CASSYGGREETQYF. In DNA form, the CDR3 reads TGTGCCAGCAGTTACGGGGGGCGGGAAGAGACCCAGTACTTC.

At least ten counts were recorded for this clonotype. The chain uses TRBV7-9 and TRBJ2-4; no reliable D call. Trimming left V 1 base short and J 0 bases short, with 4 bases between. This CDR3 comprises 14 residues. Germline-derived CDR1 and CDR2 are SEHNR and FQNEAQ (reference sequence). CDR3 DNA sequence: TGTGCCAGCAGCTTAGATCTAGCCAAAAACATTCAGTACTTC. This encodes CASSLDLAKNIQYF.

On this clonotype: Compared with germline, one end of the junction differs, possibly owing to a read error. V and J are TRBV5-1 and TRBJ2-4, with 8 bases fitting TRBD1. The CDR3 consists of 16 residues. CDR1 and CDR2 (germline): SGHRS, YFSETQ. Here the CDR3 reads CASSYGQGLDKNTQYF. CDR3 DNA: TGCGCCAGCAGCTACGGACAGGGATTGGACAAAAACACTCAGTACTTC.

On this clonotype itself: A single base separates this from a much larger clone, so it may be a read error. The chain uses TRBV5-1 and TRBJ2-7, with D possibly TRBD2 on 5 matching bases. The CDR3 is 13 amino acids. Trimming took 4 bases from V and 2 from J, leaving 10 bases between them. Germline CDR1 reads SGHRS; CDR2 reads YFSETQ. The CDR3, as DNA: TGCGCCAGCAGCCAACGGGGAACCTACGAGCAGTACTTC. Translating it yields CASSQRGTYEQYF.

As to this clonotype: A much bigger clone sits one base away, suggesting this may be a read error. It is likely a read error, because the conserved phenylalanine at the end of the CDR3 is missing. The rearrangement joins TRBV12-5 to TRBJ2-5; 9 nucleotides agree with TRBD1. The CDR3 is 16 residues long. The V segment lost 5 bases and the J segment 0 bases; nucleotides outside the gene matches: 7. Germline values: CDR1 LGHNT, CDR2 FRNRAP. In DNA form, the CDR3 reads TGTGCTAGTGGTCCGCGGACAGGGGCCGACCAAGAGACCCAGTACCTC. Its protein is CASGPRTGADQETQYL.

This clonotype was counted ten times or more. The V and J genes are TRBV6-1 and TRBJ2-5; no clear D. V was clipped by 1 base and J by 9 bases, with 12 bases between them. There are 13 residues in the CDR3. The germline V gene encodes CDR1 MNHNS and CDR2 SASEGT. The CDR3 DNA reads as TGTGCCAGCAGTGAAGGTGGAGTTATGTCCCAGTACTTC. Its protein product is CASSEGGVMSQYF.

The J gene is TRBJ1-5, the V gene TRBV2; D is possibly TRBD1 (5 bases). The V gene's germline CDR1 is SNHLY and CDR2 FYNNEI. This CDR3 spans 14 amino acids. V lost 3 bases and J lost 2, with 8 bases in between. CDR3 residues: CASSESGGNQPQHF. CDR3 nucleotide sequence: TGTGCCAGCAGTGAGTCGGGGGGCAATCAGCCCCAGCATTTT.

This clonotype was found many times. V and J are TRBV28 and TRBJ2-7; no firm D call. Looked up from germline, CDR1 is MDHEN and CDR2 is SYDVKM. The CDR3 totals 11 residues. V lost 2 bases and J lost 6, with 5 bases in between. The CDR3 loop reads CASSLKSEQYF. The CDR3 DNA sequence: TGTGCCAGCAGTTTAAAGTCCGAGCAGTACTTC.

This clonotype was recorded many times. The J gene is TRBJ2-5, the V gene TRBV2; possibly TRBD2 for D (5 bases). Trimming cost V 2 bases and J 1 base, with 8 bases left between them. The germline gives CDR1 SNHLY, CDR2 FYNNEI. The CDR3 has 14 amino acids. The CDR3 loop reads CASSETRGQETQYF. The CDR3 DNA reads TGTGCCAGCAGTGAAACCCGGGGCCAAGAGACCCAGTACTTC.

This clonotype was recorded a few times. The genes are TRBV27 and TRBJ2-3, with 7 bases aligning to TRBD1. CDR3 length equals 16 residues. Germline CDR1 and CDR2: MNHEY and SMNVEV (reference sequence). With V trimmed by 0 bases and J by 3 bases, 6 bases remained unmatched. The CDR3 is CASSLSGRGLTDTQYF. The CDR3 nucleotides are TGTGCCAGCAGTTTATCCGGTAGGGGGCTTACAGATACGCAGTATTTT.

This clonotype was seen a handful of times. The chain couples TRBV10-3 to TRBJ2-5; D ambiguous. The length of the CDR3 is 11 residues. Trimming shortened V by 4 bases and J by 5 bases, and 5 bases separated the two germline ends. Germline-derived CDR1 and CDR2 are ENHRY and SYGVKD. The chain's CDR3 is CAISVGETQYF. CDR3 sequence (DNA): TGTGCCATCAGTGTGGGGGAGACCCAGTACTTC.

This clonotype was picked up many times. The CDR3 region is CASSQEAGTGGYTF. The CDR3 DNA follows: TGTGCCAGCAGCCAAGAGGCGGGGACGGGCGGCTACACCTTC. The V call is TRBV3-1, the J call TRBJ1-2, with D possibly TRBD1 on 5 matching bases. The CDR3 is 14 amino acids. Germline V gene lookup returns CDR1 LGHDT and CDR2 YNNKEL (reference sequence). V gave up 0 bases and J gave up 8 bases, with 13 bases separating them.

The chain carries TRBV7-8 and TRBJ2-3, with 10 positions matching TRBD2. V was clipped by 3 bases and J by 0 bases; unmatched bases: 6. This CDR3 has 17 amino acids. Germline lookup yields CDR1 SGHVS and CDR2 FQNEAQ. Here the CDR3 reads CASSLAQTSGSTDTQYF. CDR3 coding DNA: TGTGCCAGCAGCTTGGCCCAGACTAGCGGGAGCACAGATACGCAGTATTTT.

This clonotype was observed at least ten times. The chain couples TRBV13 to TRBJ1-1; TRBD1 is a possible D gene (5 bases). This CDR3 has 16 amino acids. V was clipped by 0 bases and J by 7 bases, with 18 bases between them. The V gene's germline CDR1 is PRHDT and CDR2 FYEKMQ (reference sequence). In nucleotides, the CDR3 is TGTGCCAGCAGCTTAGGTGTCGGTCAGGGAAAAGATGAAGCTTTCTTT. This translates into CASSLGVGQGKDEAFF. Filled out from reference TRBV13 and TRBJ1-1, the complete variable domain reads AAGVIQSPRHLIKEKRETATLKCYPIPRHDTVYWYQQGPGQDPQFLISFYEKMQSDKGSIPDRFSAQQFSDYHSELNMSSLELGDSALYFCASSLGVGQGKDEAFFGQGTRLTVV.

This clonotype was picked up a small number of times. V and J are TRBV18 and TRBJ2-5; 11 nucleotides agree with TRBD1. V was clipped by 4 bases and J by 5 bases; unmatched bases: 9. The length of the CDR3 is 16 residues. Germline V gene data show CDR1 as KGHSH and CDR2 as LQKENI. The CDR3 DNA reads TGTGCCAGCTCACAAAAGGACAGGGGGCTAATGGAGACCCAGTACTTC. Its translation: CASSQKDRGLMETQYF.

V is TRBV19 and J is TRBJ1-1; TRBD1 is a possible D gene (6 bases). This CDR3 is built from 15 residues. The V end lost 1 base, the J end lost 5 bases, and 14 bases lay between the germline ends. Germline CDR1 LNHDA, CDR2 SQIVND (reference sequence). In DNA form, the CDR3 reads TGTGCCAGTAGTATAGTTCCAGGGGCGAGGACTGAAGCTTTCTTT. It codes for CASSIVPGARTEAFF.

This clonotype was seen more than once but under ten times. This chain joins TRBV20-1 and TRBJ1-1; weak D call: TRBD1 (5 bases). V was pared by 1 base and J by 3 bases, with 15 bases between. This CDR3 is built from 15 residues. Per the germline V gene, CDR1 is DFQATT and CDR2 is SNEGSKA (reference sequence). CDR3 sequence (DNA): TGCAGTGCTAGAGCCCCAATACAGGTAGACACTGAAGCTTTCTTT. Translated: CSARAPIQVDTEAFF.

This clonotype was seen only a few times. The CDR3 DNA follows: TGCGCCAGCAGCTTGTTGGGGACTGGGGCCAACGTCCTGACTTTC. Protein product: CASSLLGTGANVLTF. This chain connects TRBV5-1 to TRBJ2-6; D is undetermined. Deletions cut 1 base from V and 2 bases from J, with 7 bases between. The germline V gene has CDR1 SGHRS and CDR2 YFSETQ. The CDR3 has 15 amino acids.